In its sample, the clone carrying this TCR beta chain was seen many times. Its cognate antigen is unknown. These data originate in a study of T cells in localized non-small cell lung cancer. Broader study findings: The highest T cell clonality was in uninvolved adjacent lung, above tumor. A median of around 58 clones ranked among the top 100 in tumor appeared in adjacent lung.

Libraries were prepared by immunoSEQ multiplex PCR; TCRdb keeps only in-frame clonotypes and omits some of them. The sample carries several thousand clones, about 23% recorded once. The starting material was lung tumor tissue, obtained before any cancer treatment. The TCR originated in a man aged 35-69 years with stage II squamous cell lung carcinoma.

The CDR3 DNA sequence: TGTGCCAGCAGCCCCAAACTAGCGGGAGGGGGAGAGCAGTACTTC. Its translation: CASSPKLAGGGEQYF. V usage is TRBV11-3 and J usage is TRBJ2-7; the match to TRBD2 covers 13 bases. The CDR3 has 15 amino acids. The germline V gene encodes CDR1 SGHNT and CDR2 YENEEA. J was trimmed by 7 bases and V by 5 bases; bases with no gene match: 8.